Below are 28 T cell receptor beta chains sequenced from a single sample in a study of blood T cell repertoires in COVID-19. The assay was immunoSEQ multiplex PCR, and TCRdb's table has in-frame clones only and misses some. The data hold around 84,000 clones, with around 78% observed a single time. The source material was peripheral blood. These receptors were collected from a man aged 60 to 69 with COVID-19, enrolled during active disease.

The rearrangement joins TRBV2 to TRBJ1-5; possible D gene TRBD1, 5 bases. The CDR3 is 14 amino acids. Germline CDR1 SNHLY, CDR2 FYNNEI. V dropped 6 bases and J dropped 6 bases, with 15 bases sitting between them. The DNA for the CDR3 is TGTGCCAGCAGGGAGGGGACGGTGGCTCAGCCCCAGCATTTT. Protein product: CASREGTVAQPQHF.

CDR3 DNA sequence: TGTGCCAGCAGTTTATTGGATAGCGGGGGCGTTAATGAGCAGTTCTTC. Its translation is CASSLLDSGGVNEQFF. The chain links TRBV27 to TRBJ2-1, with 9 bases fitting TRBD2. The V and J ends lost 1 base and 7 bases, in that order; junction bases with no gene match: 8. This CDR3 contains 16 residues. Germline loops: CDR1 MNHEY, CDR2 SMNVEV (reference sequence).

The rearrangement joins TRBV6-2 or TRBV6-3 to TRBJ2-5; D unresolved. Deletions cut 1 base from V and 1 base from J, with 13 bases between. This CDR3 has 16 amino acids. CDR1 and CDR2 (germline): MNHEY, SVGEGT. The CDR3 here is CASSYYPGLVQETQYF. The CDR3 nucleotides are TGTGCCAGCAGTTACTACCCGGGTCTGGTCCAAGAGACCCAGTACTTC.

This chain links TRBV10-3 with TRBJ2-7; D is perhaps TRBD2 (6 bases). The CDR3 runs to 14 residues. Per the germline V gene, CDR1 is ENHRY and CDR2 is SYGVKD. V was shortened by 7 bases and J by 1 base, with 14 bases between the two germline ends. The CDR3: CAIKQEGRSYEQYF. CDR3 in DNA: TGTGCCATCAAACAGGAGGGCAGGTCCTACGAGCAGTACTTC.

This chain uses TRBV9 with TRBJ2-1; 8 nucleotides line up with TRBD2. J was trimmed by 7 bases and V by 1 base; bases with no gene match: 7. Per germline, CDR1 SGDLS and CDR2 YYNGEE. CDR3 length: 15 amino acids. CDR3 in amino acids: CASSVYGGAENEQFF. CDR3 nucleotides: TGTGCCAGCAGCGTATACGGGGGGGCCGAGAATGAGCAGTTCTTC.

V is TRBV18 and J is TRBJ1-1; D might be TRBD1 (6 bases). The CDR3 consists of 15 residues. In germline, CDR1 is KGHSH, CDR2 LQKENI. Trimming removed 1 base at V and 3 bases at J, with 12 bases between. CDR3 sequence: CASSPQGGGDTEAFF. CDR3 DNA: TGTGCCAGCTCACCACAGGGGGGGGGTGACACTGAAGCTTTCTTT.

This clone was observed a few times. V and J are TRBV4-1 and TRBJ1-5; no clear D gene. V was pared by 3 bases and J by 5 bases, with 11 bases between. The CDR3 runs to 14 residues. Germline lookup yields CDR1 MGHRA and CDR2 YSYEKL. CDR3 sequence: CASSQGPADQPQHF. The CDR3 DNA reads TGCGCCAGCAGCCAGGGCCCGGCCGATCAGCCCCAGCATTTT.

The genes are TRBV7-2 and TRBJ2-1; D gene ambiguous. The V gene lost 0 bases and the J gene lost 3 bases, with 6 bases spanning the gap. The CDR3 covers 14 residues. Germline values: CDR1 SGHTA, CDR2 FQGNSA. The CDR3 bases are TGTGCCAGCAGCTTAGCATCCCTCTACAATGAGCAGTTCTTC. Protein product: CASSLASLYNEQFF.

The rearrangement links TRBV7-6 to TRBJ1-1; no definite D call. Per the germline V gene, CDR1 is SGHVS and CDR2 is FNYEAQ. The CDR3 consists of 12 residues. Trimming stripped 5 bases from V and 6 bases from J, with 10 bases between. In nucleotides, the CDR3 is TGTGCCAGCAGCGCTGTGGCCTCTGAAGCTTTCTTT. It encodes CASSAVASEAFF.

This clone was detected once. This chain connects TRBV27 to TRBJ1-1; 7 bases are a match to TRBD1. This CDR3 is 15 amino acids long. V dropped 4 bases and J dropped 4; count of bases not matched to a gene: 9. Germline-derived CDR1 and CDR2 are MNHEY and SMNVEV (reference sequence). The CDR3 protein is CASSYSRQGITEAFF. The CDR3 DNA reads as TGTGCCAGCAGTTATTCGCGACAGGGAATCACTGAAGCTTTCTTT.

Only one count was recorded for this clone. The V and J genes are TRBV23-1 and TRBJ2-1; 9 bases map to TRBD1. TRBV23-1 has ORF status, its function being uncertain. The J segment lost 10 bases and the V segment lost 9 bases, leaving 7 bases of the junction unmatched. The CDR3 runs 12 residues. CDR3 DNA: TGCGCCAGACTACAGGGGGCAAGGGAGCAGTTCTTC. Translating it yields CARLQGAREQFF.

The chain joins TRBV11-3 to TRBJ2-1, with 8 bases identical to TRBD2. CDR3 length: 16 amino acids. The V segment lost 2 bases and the J segment 6 bases; nucleotides outside the gene matches: 9. The V gene's germline CDR1 is SGHNT and CDR2 YENEEA. CDR3 nucleotide sequence: TGTGCCAGCAGCTTATGGACTAGCCCTAAGGTCAATGAGCAGTTCTTC. It specifies CASSLWTSPKVNEQFF.

This clone has a handful of counts. V usage is TRBV13 and J usage is TRBJ1-3; D might be TRBD1 (5 bases). Looked up from germline, CDR1 is PRHDT and CDR2 is FYEKMQ (reference sequence). The V end lost 0 bases, the J end lost 0 bases, and 6 bases lay between the germline ends. The CDR3 contains 15 residues. The CDR3 DNA sequence: TGTGCCAGCAGCTTAGGGACAGCCTCTGGAAACACCATATATTTT. Translating it yields CASSLGTASGNTIYF.

The chain is built from TRBV29-1 and TRBJ2-7; no clear D. V was cut by 4 bases and J by 0 bases, with 7 bases left in between. CDR3 size: 12 residues. Germline V CDR1 and CDR2: SQVTM, ANQGSEA. CDR3 DNA: TGCAGCGTTGCGTACAGCTCCTACGAGCAGTACTTC. This gives the protein CSVAYSSYEQYF.

V gene TRBV11-3 combines with J gene TRBJ2-2, with TRBD2 identical over 12 bases. The CDR3 spans 16 residues. CDR1 is SGHNT and CDR2 is YENEEA in the germline V gene. The trim removed 6 bases at V and 6 bases at J, leaving 8 bases unmatched. The CDR3 loop reads CASSPLGTSGSGELFF. The CDR3 DNA reads as TGTGCCAGCAGTCCCTTGGGGACTAGCGGGTCCGGGGAGCTGTTTTTT.

The chain links TRBV14 to TRBJ2-1, with 11 bases identical to TRBD2. There are 16 residues in the CDR3. The V and J ends lost 1 base and 9 bases, in that order; junction bases with no gene match: 8. CDR1 is SGHDN and CDR2 is FVKESK in the germline V gene. CDR3 loop: CASSQGLAGGKGEQFF. CDR3 in DNA: TGTGCCAGCAGCCAAGGCCTAGCGGGAGGAAAAGGTGAGCAGTTCTTC.

The genes are TRBV6-5 and TRBJ1-2; possibly TRBD1 for D (6 bases). This CDR3 contains 12 residues. Trimming left V 2 bases short and J 7 bases short, with 8 bases between. Looked up from germline, CDR1 is MNHEY and CDR2 is SVGAGI. CDR3 nucleotides: TGTGCCAGCAGTTACAGACAGGCTGGCTACACCTTC. Translating it yields CASSYRQAGYTF.

This clone was detected a few times. The genes are TRBV4-3 and TRBJ2-1; D gene ambiguous. Germline CDR1 LGHNA, CDR2 YSLEER. Trimming cost V 0 bases and J 9 bases, with 6 bases left between them. The CDR3 covers 12 residues. DNA for the CDR3: TGCGCCAGCAGCCAAGATCTAGGTGAGCAGTTCTTC. Its protein is CASSQDLGEQFF.

This clone was counted between two and nine times. This chain connects TRBV5-4 to TRBJ2-5; 10 nucleotides align to TRBD2. The CDR3 contains 16 residues. J lost 5 bases, V lost 0 bases, and 7 bases had no gene match. Germline CDR1 SGHNT, CDR2 YYREEE (reference sequence). CDR3 nucleotide sequence: TGTGCCAGCAGCTTGGCTTTAGCGGGGGGCCCGGAGACCCAGTACTTC. Translating it yields CASSLALAGGPETQYF.

The chain is built from TRBV15 and TRBJ2-1; TRBD2 might be the D (5 bases). Trimming took off 4 bases at V and 5 bases at J, with 9 bases between the two ends. CDR3 length equals 13 residues. Germline values: CDR1 LNHNV, CDR2 YYDKDF (reference sequence). The CDR3 nucleotides read TGTGCCACCAGCACAGCCGGGGACAATGAGCAGTTCTTC. This encodes CATSTAGDNEQFF.

Details on this clone: One end of the junction does not line up with germline, which may come from a read error. The chain couples TRBV7-7 to TRBJ2-2, with TRBD2 matching 13 bases. This CDR3 spans 17 amino acids. Germline V gives CDR1 SSHAT, CDR2 FNYEAQ (reference sequence). CDR3 bases: TGTGCTAGCAGCGTACTAGCGGGGGGGCGTGGCACCGGGGAGCTGTTTTTT. Its translation is CASSVLAGGRGTGELFF.

V is TRBV11-2 and J is TRBJ2-1, with 10 positions matching TRBD2. This CDR3 has 14 amino acids. With V trimmed by 5 bases and J by 7 bases, 5 bases remained unmatched. Germline CDR1 and CDR2: SGHAT and FQNNGV. In nucleotides, the CDR3 is TGTGCCAGCAGCCCAGCGGGAGGGTCGAATGAGCAGTTCTTC. It translates to CASSPAGGSNEQFF.

The V and J genes are TRBV11-3 and TRBJ2-2; D is perhaps TRBD1 (6 bases). CDR3 length: 14 amino acids. Germline-derived CDR1 and CDR2 are SGHNT and YENEEA. V was shortened by 1 base and J by 6 bases, with 9 bases between the two germline ends. The DNA for the CDR3 is TGTGCCAGCAGCTTAGGACAGGTGGCCGGGGAGCTGTTTTTT. This gives the protein CASSLGQVAGELFF. Drawing the rest from reference TRBV11-3 and TRBJ2-2, the complete variable domain is EAGVVQSPRYKIIEKKQPVAFWCNPISGHNTLYWYLQNLGQGPELLIRYENEEAVDDSQLPKDRFSAERLKGVDSTLKIQPAELGDSAVYLCASSLGQVAGELFFGEGSRLTVL.

The genes are TRBV25-1 and TRBJ1-5; D is unclear. The ends were cut back, 1 base at V and 5 bases at J, with 9 bases in the middle. The CDR3 is made up of 14 amino acids. In germline, CDR1 is MGHDK, CDR2 SYGVNS. This CDR3 reads CASSELGRDQPQHF. The CDR3 bases are TGTGCCAGCAGTGAATTGGGGAGGGATCAGCCCCAGCATTTT.

In nucleotides, the CDR3 is TGTGCCAGCAGCTTAGTACAGAATCAGCCCCAGCATTTT. Translating gives CASSLVQNQPQHF. V and J are TRBV7-2 and TRBJ1-5; D gene unclear. Trimming left V 1 base short and J 4 bases short, with 5 bases between. The CDR3 loop spans 13 amino acids. Germline CDR1 reads SGHTA; CDR2 reads FQGNSA. The full variable domain, with the rest looked up from reference TRBV7-2 and TRBJ1-5, is GAGVSQSPSNKVTEKGKDVELRCDPISGHTALYWYRQSLGQGLEFLIYFQGNSAPDKSGLPSDRFSAERTGGSVSTLTIQRTQQEDSAVYLCASSLVQNQPQHFGDGTRLSIL.

The J gene is TRBJ1-2, the V gene TRBV29-1; TRBD1 matches 8 bases. The CDR3 consists of 14 residues. J was trimmed by 4 bases and V by 4 bases; bases with no gene match: 8. Germline V gives CDR1 SQVTM, CDR2 ANQGSEA. In nucleotides, the CDR3 is TGCAGCGTTGGAGCCGGACAGGGTGGCTATGGCTACACCTTC. It translates to CSVGAGQGGYGYTF.

The J gene is TRBJ1-1, the V gene TRBV2; D is unclear. There are 14 residues in the CDR3. Trimming cost V 6 bases and J 1 base, with 12 bases left between them. Germline CDR1 is SNHLY and CDR2 is FYNNEI. CDR3 sequence: CASSKEWRNTEAFF. Written as DNA, the CDR3 is TGTGCCAGCAGCAAGGAATGGAGGAACACTGAAGCTTTCTTT.

The gene calls are TRBV7-2 and TRBJ2-1, with D perhaps TRBD2 (5 bases). The CDR3 contains 15 residues. Trimming pared 5 bases from V and 10 bases from J, leaving 21 bases between. Germline CDR1 reads SGHTA; CDR2 reads FQGNSA. The CDR3 protein is CASSPEVVRSWEQFF. The CDR3 coding sequence is TGTGCCAGCAGCCCGGAGGTCGTACGGTCGTGGGAGCAGTTCTTC.